These 21 T cell receptor beta chains originate from one sample sequenced in a study of naive and memory T cell subsets. Two oligonucleotides, mixed equimolar, formed the beta constant-region primer covering TRBC1 and TRBC2. Ligated cDNA was amplified by four rounds of PCR with nested alpha and beta constant-region primers and SP2. In TCRdb, the UMI-ligation and nested PCR reads were re-called with MiXCR into one record per CDR3 protein. The data contain 120,000 or so distinct CDR3 sequences, roughly 36% of them singletons. The sequenced sample was central memory CD4+ T cells from blood. Source of these receptors: a human donor in good health.

The V gene is TRBV6-6, the J gene TRBJ1-6, with D maybe TRBD1 (6 bases). Germline V gene lookup returns CDR1 MNHNY and CDR2 SVGAGI (reference sequence). Trimming left V 6 bases short and J 9 bases short, with 15 bases between. The CDR3 is made up of 14 amino acids. Written as DNA, the CDR3 is TGTGCCAGCAGCCACGGACAGCTTGGTTCACCCCTCCACTTT. Protein: CASSHGQLGSPLHF.

This clonotype was recorded a few times. The chain is built from TRBV19 and TRBJ2-3; no definite D call. Trimming left V 1 base short and J 3 bases short, with 14 bases between. Germline V CDR1 and CDR2: LNHDA, SQIVND (reference sequence). The length of the CDR3 is 16 residues. DNA for the CDR3: TGTGCCAGTAGTATAGGTTCTAGTTTTTCGACAGATACGCAGTATTTT. This encodes CASSIGSSFSTDTQYF.

This sequence joins TRBV29-1 and TRBJ2-5; a possible D gene is TRBD1 (5 bases). Between the trimmed V and J ends, which lost 6 bases and 4 bases, there was a span of 12 bases. CDR3 size: 12 residues. Germline CDR1 reads SQVTM; CDR2 reads ANQGSEA. CDR3 region: CSVQGSGETQYF. The CDR3 bases are TGCAGCGTGCAGGGATCGGGAGAGACCCAGTACTTC.

This chain connects TRBV4-2 to TRBJ2-2; D tentatively fits TRBD1 or TRBD2 (5 bases each). This CDR3 is built from 16 residues. V was cut by 3 bases and J by 3 bases, with 14 bases left in between. The germline CDR1 and CDR2 sequences are LGHNA and YNFKEQ. For the CDR3, the DNA is TGTGCCAGCAGCCACCGACCGACAGCGGACACCGGGGAGCTGTTTTTT. It yields the protein CASSHRPTADTGELFF.

The genes are TRBV29-1 and TRBJ2-1; tentative D call: TRBD2 (5 bases). CDR1 SQVTM and CDR2 ANQGSEA come from the germline V gene. The CDR3 length is 15 residues. Trimming took 0 bases from V and 5 from J, leaving 14 bases between them. The CDR3 region has the DNA TGCAGCGTTGAAGATTGGTCCAAGAGGGACAATGAGCAGTTCTTC. Its protein is CSVEDWSKRDNEQFF.

This clonotype was seen only a few times. This chain connects TRBV30 to TRBJ1-2, with D perhaps TRBD1 (5 bases). The length of the CDR3 is 13 residues. The germline gives CDR1 GTSNPN, CDR2 SVGIG (reference sequence). Between the trimmed V and J ends, which lost 3 bases and 2 bases, there was a span of 10 bases. The CDR3 sequence: CAWSGGLNYGYTF. As DNA, the CDR3 is TGTGCCTGGAGCGGGGGTCTAAACTATGGCTACACCTTC.

The chain couples TRBV5-5 to TRBJ1-5, with no clear D. Germline values: CDR1 SGHKS, CDR2 YYEKEE (reference sequence). V was trimmed by 0 bases and J by 7 bases, leaving 11 bases between them. The CDR3 covers 14 residues. DNA for the CDR3: TGTGCCAGCAGCTTGGGGGTGGGAGGCCAGCCCCAGCATTTT. This sequence encodes CASSLGVGGQPQHF.

This clonotype was recorded at least ten times. V is TRBV28 and J is TRBJ2-1, with TRBD2 matching 14 bases. Germline lookup yields CDR1 MDHEN and CDR2 SYDVKM. This CDR3 has 15 amino acids. After removal of 6 bases from V and 7 bases from J, the junction contained 5 bases not matched to a gene. The CDR3 DNA reads as TGTGCCAGCAGCAGGACTAGCGGGAGGTTAAATGAGCAGTTCTTC. Protein: CASSRTSGRLNEQFF.

J is TRBJ2-3 and V is TRBV5-4; 7 bases are a match to TRBD2. CDR1 and CDR2 from the germline V gene are SGHNT and YYREEE (reference sequence). J lost 1 base, V lost 7 bases, and 9 bases had no gene match. The CDR3 has 15 amino acids. The CDR3 region has the DNA TGTGCCAGCGGCCCGCGGGAGTGGGGCACAGATACGCAGTATTTT. Residues: CASGPREWGTDTQYF.

This clonotype has only a few counts. The chain's CDR3 is CASSLGRSNSNQPQHF. For the CDR3, the DNA is TGTGCCAGCAGTTTGGGCAGGAGTAATAGCAATCAGCCCCAGCATTTT. The rearrangement links TRBV12-3 or TRBV12-4 to TRBJ1-5; D is unresolved. The CDR3 loop spans 16 amino acids. Trimming removed 3 bases at V and 0 bases at J, with 12 bases between.

This clonotype was seen more than once but under ten times. This chain joins TRBV9 and TRBJ2-2, with TRBD2 identical over 7 bases. CDR3 length: 14 amino acids. Germline CDR1 SGDLS, CDR2 YYNGEE. V lost 3 bases and J lost 7; bases outside the gene matches: 6. Written as DNA, the CDR3 is TGTGCCAGCAGCGGACATCTAGCGGTCGGGGAGCTGTTTTTT. Amino acid sequence: CASSGHLAVGELFF.

V gene TRBV15 combines with J gene TRBJ2-7; D is ambiguous. V lost 5 bases and J lost 4, with 15 bases in between. The V gene's germline CDR1 is LNHNV and CDR2 YYDKDF (reference sequence). The CDR3 covers 14 residues. Here the CDR3 reads CATSWDVLGYEQYF. CDR3 sequence (DNA): TGTGCCACCAGCTGGGATGTCCTGGGGTACGAGCAGTACTTC.

The chain carries TRBV7-8 and TRBJ1-5, with D perhaps TRBD1 (5 bases). Germline CDR1 SGHVS, CDR2 FQNEAQ. Trimming removed 4 bases from V and 4 bases from J, with 11 bases in between. The CDR3 spans 14 residues. The CDR3 DNA is TGTGCCAGCAGCTCTCGGGGCATTAATCAGCCCCAGCATTTT. Protein sequence: CASSSRGINQPQHF.

V is TRBV27 and J is TRBJ2-7; D is ambiguous. CDR1 is MNHEY and CDR2 is SMNVEV in the germline V gene (reference sequence). V was shortened by 2 bases and J by 5 bases, with 16 bases between the two germline ends. The CDR3 spans 15 residues. Here the CDR3 reads CASSLSWLASNEQYF. The CDR3 DNA is TGTGCCAGCAGTTTAAGTTGGTTAGCTTCCAACGAGCAGTACTTC.

This clonotype appeared a few times. V is TRBV27 and J is TRBJ2-3; TRBD2 matches 7 bases. V dropped 6 bases and J dropped 2; count of bases not matched to a gene: 11. CDR3 size: 16 residues. Germline CDR1 reads MNHEY; CDR2 reads SMNVEV (reference sequence). Written as DNA, the CDR3 is TGTGCCAGCAGGACGGGACTAACCTATTTCACAGATACGCAGTATTTT. This translates into CASRTGLTYFTDTQYF.

The table lists this clonotype with many counts. V and J are TRBV24-1 and TRBJ2-3, with 10 nucleotides matching TRBD1. Looked up from germline, CDR1 is KGHDR and CDR2 is SFDVKD. The V segment lost 3 bases and the J segment 5 bases; nucleotides outside the gene matches: 4. The CDR3 is made up of 15 amino acids. CDR3 bases: TGTGCCACCAGTGATGCCGGACAGGGGGAAGATACGCAGTATTTT. It encodes CATSDAGQGEDTQYF.

In its sample, this clonotype was seen once. The chain links TRBV4-1 to TRBJ2-2; a possible D gene is TRBD1 (5 bases). The V gene lost 2 bases and the J gene lost 5 bases, with 9 bases spanning the gap. CDR1 and CDR2 (germline): MGHRA, YSYEKL. The CDR3 spans 14 residues. The CDR3 coding sequence is TGCGCCAGCAGCCAAATGTCAGGGACCGGGGAGCTGTTTTTT. It encodes CASSQMSGTGELFF.

The V gene is TRBV5-6, the J gene TRBJ1-2, with a possible D match to TRBD1 (5 bases). This CDR3 region has 17 residues. Trimming stripped 0 bases from V and 3 bases from J, with 18 bases between. Germline CDR1 and CDR2: SGHDT and YYEEEE. This CDR3 reads CASSLEYSFRGDYGYTF. The CDR3 nucleotides are TGTGCCAGCAGCTTGGAGTACAGTTTCAGAGGGGACTATGGCTACACCTTC. Variable domain in full (rest from reference TRBV5-6 and TRBJ1-2): DAGVTQSPTHLIKTRGQQVTLRCSPKSGHDTVSWYQQALGQGPQFIFQYYEEEERQRGNFPDRFSGHQFPNYSSELNVNALLLGDSALYLCASSLEYSFRGDYGYTFGSGTRLTVV.

Comment on this clonotype: One end of the junction does not line up with germline, which may come from a read error. The chain has TRBV7-9 and TRBJ1-1; possibly TRBD1 for D (5 bases). Looked up from germline, CDR1 is SEHNR and CDR2 is FQNEAQ (reference sequence). The CDR3 is made up of 13 amino acids. The CDR3 is CASILGANTEAFF. CDR3 DNA: TGTGCCAGCATCTTAGGGGCCAACACTGAAGCTTTCTTT.

This clonotype came up a few times. The CDR3 sequence: CASSAQGEKQYF. DNA of the CDR3: TGCGCCAGCAGCGCCCAGGGGGAAAAGCAGTACTTC. V usage is TRBV5-1 and J usage is TRBJ2-7, with TRBD1 matching 7 bases. Germline lookup yields CDR1 SGHRS and CDR2 YFSETQ. The CDR3 is 12 residues long. V was pared by 4 bases and J by 8 bases, with 6 bases of the junction left unmatched.

The chain couples TRBV28 to TRBJ2-4, with TRBD2 matching 7 bases. The CDR3 is 15 residues long. The germline V gene has CDR1 MDHEN and CDR2 SYDVKM. J lost 8 bases, V lost 4 bases, and 11 bases had no gene match. The CDR3 loop is CASSSTRGVDDIQYF. For the CDR3, the DNA is TGTGCCAGCAGTTCCACCCGGGGGGTCGATGACATTCAGTACTTC.